The 22 T cell receptor beta chains below come from one sample, sequenced in a study of blood T cell repertoires in COVID-19 (dated by TCRdb to about 2020). Library preparation was by the immunoSEQ multiplex PCR assay. In its TCRdb copy, this immuneACCESS table keeps in-frame sequences only and misses some clones. Where compared with another copy, unresolved V genes explain less than half of these, and the others have no known cause. The sample table contains roughly 230,000 clones; only one count was recorded for 87% of them. The ten largest clones add up to more than 7% of the sample. Sequenced input: PBMCs or T cells enriched from blood (not recorded which). All receptors derive from a man aged 30 to 39 in a cohort exposed to, infected with or recovered from COVID-19 (not recorded which).

This sequence joins TRBV28 and TRBJ2-7, with TRBD2 matching over 13 bases. V was clipped by 5 bases and J by 3 bases; unmatched bases: 7. The CDR3 loop spans 16 amino acids. The germline gives CDR1 MDHEN, CDR2 SYDVKM. CDR3 sequence: CASSVRTSGSYYEQYF. The DNA for the CDR3 is TGTGCCAGCAGTGTGAGGACTAGCGGGAGTTACTACGAGCAGTACTTC.

This chain joins TRBV7-9 and TRBJ2-7; TRBD1 aligns across 10 bases. V was clipped by 2 bases and J by 5 bases; unmatched bases: 15. Germline V gene sequence: CDR1 SEHNR, CDR2 FQNEAQ (reference sequence). This CDR3 contains 18 residues. The DNA of the CDR3 is TGTGCCAGCAGCTTAACGGGGGACAGGGGAAACGGCTACCACGAGCAGTACTTC. It translates to CASSLTGDRGNGYHEQYF.

The chain employs TRBV28 and TRBJ1-2; D call uncertain. Trimming pared 3 bases from V and 0 bases from J, leaving 8 bases between. The CDR3 runs to 14 residues. Germline CDR1 and CDR2: MDHEN and SYDVKM. CDR3: CASSFLETNYGYTF. In DNA form, the CDR3 reads TGTGCCAGCAGTTTTCTGGAGACTAACTATGGCTACACCTTC.

V usage is TRBV28 and J usage is TRBJ2-2; 12 nucleotides match TRBD1. CDR1 MDHEN and CDR2 SYDVKM come from the germline V gene. The CDR3 is 18 amino acids. Losses at the gene ends were 3 bases for V and 4 bases for J; bases not matched to a gene: 9. The DNA for the CDR3 is TGTGCCAGCAGTTTGGGGACAGGGGGCGCGGGTGGCACCGGGGAGCTGTTTTTT. Protein product: CASSLGTGGAGGTGELFF. The full variable domain, with the rest looked up from reference TRBV28 and TRBJ2-2, is DVKVTQSSRYLVKRTGEKVFLECVQDMDHENMFWYRQDPGLGLRLIYFSYDVKMKEKGDIPEGYSVSREKKERFSLILESASTNQTSMYLCASSLGTGGAGGTGELFFGEGSRLTVL.

The chain is built from TRBV6-5 and TRBJ2-2; weak D call: TRBD1 (8 bases). V lost 7 bases and J lost 1, with 13 bases in between. From germline, CDR1 is MNHEY and CDR2 SVGAGI. The CDR3 spans 15 residues. The CDR3 sequence: CASNNRGGNTGELFF. CDR3 in DNA: TGTGCCAGCAACAACAGGGGGGGGAACACCGGGGAGCTGTTTTTT.

The V call is TRBV7-9, the J call TRBJ1-1; no firm D call. The V gene lost 3 bases and the J gene lost 0 bases, with 17 bases spanning the gap. Germline assignment: CDR1 SEHNR and CDR2 FQNEAQ (reference sequence). CDR3 length: 17 amino acids. This CDR3 reads CASSFRSGNNMNTEAFF. The CDR3, as DNA: TGTGCCAGCAGCTTCAGAAGCGGAAATAACATGAACACTGAAGCTTTCTTT.

This clone occurred many times. The chain recombines TRBV28 with TRBJ1-2, with 8 bases matching TRBD1. With 8 bases clipped from V and 2 bases from J, the junction kept 7 bases outside the gene matches. The CDR3 sequence is 14 residues long. CDR1 is MDHEN and CDR2 is SYDVKM in the germline V gene. The CDR3 region is CASLVHRGNYGYTF. CDR3 nucleotides: TGTGCCAGCCTCGTCCACAGGGGGAACTATGGCTACACCTTC.

The chain combines TRBV2 with TRBJ2-1; 11 positions agree with TRBD2. CDR3 length: 15 residues. Germline V CDR1 and CDR2: SNHLY, FYNNEI. With 5 bases clipped from V and 5 bases from J, the junction kept 5 bases outside the gene matches. CDR3: CASSMTSGVNNEQFF. CDR3 nucleotides: TGTGCCAGCAGTATGACTAGCGGGGTGAACAATGAGCAGTTCTTC.

The genes are TRBV3-1 (or the pseudogene TRBV3-2) and TRBJ2-1; 13 positions match TRBD2. After removal of 0 bases from V and 0 bases from J, the junction contained 2 bases not matched to a gene. Per germline, CDR1 LGHDT and CDR2 YNNKEL (reference sequence). This CDR3 contains 18 residues. CDR3: CASSQDWTSGSSYNEQFF. The CDR3 coding sequence is TGTGCCAGCAGCCAAGATTGGACTAGCGGGAGCTCCTACAATGAGCAGTTCTTC.

V gene TRBV4-2 combines with J gene TRBJ2-7, with a possible D match to TRBD1 (5 bases). This CDR3 has 14 amino acids. Looked up from germline, CDR1 is LGHNA and CDR2 is YNFKEQ. Between the trimmed V and J ends, which lost 1 base and 3 bases, there was a span of 10 bases. CDR3 sequence (DNA): TGTGCCAGCAGCCAAGTCACCGACAGCTACGAGCAGTACTTC. Protein sequence: CASSQVTDSYEQYF.

The chain combines TRBV18 with TRBJ2-6, with 7 bases that match TRBD1. Trimming cost V 1 base and J 1 base; bases outside gene matches: 10. The CDR3 sequence is 19 residues long. Germline CDR1 and CDR2: KGHSH and LQKENI. The CDR3 bases are TGTGCCAGCTCACCACGCGAGGCAGGGGGATCATCTGGGGCCAACGTCCTGACTTTC. Amino acids: CASSPREAGGSSGANVLTF.

The V gene is TRBV19, the J gene TRBJ1-5; weak D call: TRBD1 (5 bases). This CDR3 has 15 residues. The germline gives CDR1 LNHDA, CDR2 SQIVND (reference sequence). V was shortened by 3 bases and J by 4 bases, with 13 bases between the two germline ends. CDR3 DNA: TGTGCCAGTAGTATCTTCCTCGGGGGTAATCAGCCCCAGCATTTT. It codes for CASSIFLGGNQPQHF.

J is TRBJ2-3 and V is TRBV29-1; unclear D gene. The germline gives CDR1 SQVTM, CDR2 ANQGSEA. The CDR3 is 12 amino acids. The CDR3 region has the DNA TGCAGTTCATACACCGCCAGAGATACGCAGTATTTT. Translated: CSSYTARDTQYF.

CDR3 sequence: CASSLGTSGSSEQFF. CDR3 nucleotide sequence: TGTGCCAGCAGTCTAGGGACTAGCGGGAGTTCGGAGCAGTTCTTC. The chain links TRBV28 to TRBJ2-1; 14 bases are shared with TRBD2. V lost 5 bases and J lost 10; bases outside the gene matches: 7. Germline loops: CDR1 MDHEN, CDR2 SYDVKM. The CDR3 runs to 15 residues.

V and J are TRBV5-1 and TRBJ2-1; TRBD2 matches 14 bases. This CDR3 region has 15 residues. V gave up 4 bases and J gave up 6 bases; unmatched junction bases: 3. Germline values: CDR1 SGHRS, CDR2 YFSETQ. The CDR3 nucleotides are TGCGCCAGCAGCACGGGACTAGCGGGAGTCAATGAGCAGTTCTTC. This codes for CASSTGLAGVNEQFF.

The gene calls are TRBV28 and TRBJ1-2; D call uncertain. CDR1 is MDHEN and CDR2 is SYDVKM in the germline V gene. The CDR3 is 11 amino acids. V was pared by 8 bases and J by 2 bases, with 6 bases between. This chain's CDR3 is CASAGNYGYTF. The CDR3 nucleotides are TGTGCCAGCGCAGGCAACTATGGCTACACCTTC.

This chain joins TRBV9 and TRBJ2-3; TRBD2 is a possible D gene (6 bases). This CDR3 has 16 residues. Germline CDR1 reads SGDLS; CDR2 reads YYNGEE. Deletions cut 2 bases from V and 2 bases from J, with 15 bases between. The CDR3 nucleotides read TGTGCCAGCAGCGTGGCCGGGGGACTGTTCACAGATACGCAGTATTTT. Translation: CASSVAGGLFTDTQYF. Filled out from reference TRBV9 and TRBJ2-3, the complete variable domain reads DSGVTQTPKHLITATGQRVTLRCSPRSGDLSVYWYQQSLDQGLQFLIQYYNGEERAKGNILERFSAQQFPDLHSELNLSSLELGDSALYFCASSVAGGLFTDTQYFGPGTRLTVL.

In this sample, this clone turned up once. This chain links TRBV5-4 with TRBJ2-7; 9 positions agree with TRBD1. Germline V gene data show CDR1 as SGHNT and CDR2 as YYREEE (reference sequence). With 3 bases clipped from V and 1 base from J, the junction kept 2 bases outside the gene matches. This CDR3 comprises 14 residues. CDR3 protein: CASSSGQGSYEQYF. The CDR3 coding sequence is TGTGCCAGCAGCTCCGGACAGGGGTCCTACGAGCAGTACTTC.

The chain combines TRBV5-6 with TRBJ2-7; maybe TRBD2 (6 bases). The germline CDR1 and CDR2 sequences are SGHDT and YYEEEE. V was clipped by 7 bases and J by 3 bases, with 14 bases between them. This CDR3 contains 13 residues. In DNA, the CDR3 is TGTGCCAGCTTGGGACTTCCCAACTACGAGCAGTACTTC. Translation: CASLGLPNYEQYF.

V usage is TRBV11-2 and J usage is TRBJ1-2; 8 bases match TRBD1. V trimming: 5 bases; J trimming: 4 bases; junction bases outside the gene matches: 9. This CDR3 spans 15 amino acids. Germline V gene sequence: CDR1 SGHAT, CDR2 FQNNGV. The CDR3 DNA reads as TGTGCCAGCAGCCCCGAACCAGGGGGCTCCTATGGCTACACCTTC. Encoded protein: CASSPEPGGSYGYTF.

The chain links TRBV18 to TRBJ2-3, with 8 bases that match TRBD2. J lost 5 bases, V lost 2 bases, and 9 bases had no gene match. This CDR3 is built from 16 residues. Germline CDR1 KGHSH, CDR2 LQKENI. The CDR3 region is CASSPVRAGVGDTQYF. The CDR3 DNA follows: TGTGCCAGCTCACCAGTGCGAGCGGGAGTGGGAGATACGCAGTATTTT.

The chain links TRBV6-1 to TRBJ2-7, with D uncertain. The CDR3 is 13 amino acids. Germline values: CDR1 MNHNS, CDR2 SASEGT. The germline V and J ends were trimmed by 3 bases and 3 bases, with 9 bases remaining between them. The CDR3 protein is CASSDVIGYEQYF. For the CDR3, the DNA is TGTGCCAGCAGTGATGTTATCGGCTACGAGCAGTACTTC.